The 9 T cell receptor beta chains below were found in one sample sequenced in a study of identical twins. In TCRdb, the 5' RACE reads were re-called with MiXCR into one record per CDR3 protein. Of about 530,000 distinct CDR3 sequences detected, about a fifth appear once; the ten largest clones hold about 0.5%. The same sample was also studied in work on yellow fever vaccine responses in identical twins.

The sample taken for sequencing was CD4+ T cells sorted from blood. The receptors derive from a woman aged 18-30 years in good health.

The chain uses TRBV6-1 and TRBJ2-7; D is possibly TRBD1 (5 bases). Germline V gene sequence: CDR1 MNHNS, CDR2 SASEGT. The CDR3 runs to 14 residues. V was shortened by 6 bases and J by 0 bases, with 12 bases between the two germline ends. The CDR3 region has the DNA TGTGCCAGCAGCGAGATGGGGCCCTCCTACGAGCAGTACGTC. Protein sequence: CASSEMGPSYEQYV.

This clonotype was observed a handful of times. The V call is TRBV20-1, the J call TRBJ2-5, with D perhaps matching TRBD1 (5 bases). This CDR3 contains 14 residues. V lost 0 bases, J lost 2 bases, and 10 bases lay in between. CDR1 and CDR2 (germline): DFQATT, SNEGSKA (reference sequence). In DNA form, the CDR3 reads TGCAGTGCTAGAGATGGGGCGGATCAAGAGACCCAGTACTTC. Encoded protein: CSARDGADQETQYF.

This clonotype has ten or more counts. The V and J genes are TRBV5-1 and TRBJ2-3, with 7 bases fitting TRBD2. Germline V gene data show CDR1 as SGHRS and CDR2 as YFSETQ. The CDR3 contains 15 residues. V gave up 0 bases and J gave up 3 bases; unmatched junction bases: 4. Here the CDR3 DNA reads TGCGCCAGCAGCTTGGAAGCGGGGAGGACAGATACGCAGTATTTT. Its protein product is CASSLEAGRTDTQYF. Based on the CDR3 plus reference TRBV5-1 and TRBJ2-3, the full variable domain is KAGVTQTPRYLIKTRGQQVTLSCSPISGHRSVSWYQQTPGQGLQFLFEYFSETQRNKGNFPGRFSGRQFSNSRSEMNVSTLELGDSALYLCASSLEAGRTDTQYFGPGTRLTVL.

This clonotype appeared a few times. The chain links TRBV20-1 to TRBJ2-1, with 7 nucleotides matching TRBD1. Trimming at V came to 4 bases and at J to 0 bases, leaving 12 bases not matched to a gene. The CDR3 is made up of 17 amino acids. CDR1 and CDR2 (germline): DFQATT, SNEGSKA (reference sequence). DNA of the CDR3: TGCAGTGCTACCGGGACAGCTGAAATAAGCTCCTACAATGAGCAGTTCTTC. Translated, it gives CSATGTAEISSYNEQFF.

CDR3 loop: CASSDGHGNYEQYV. CDR3 sequence (DNA): TGTGCCAGCAGTGATGGACACGGTAACTACGAGCAGTACGTC. J is TRBJ2-7 and V is TRBV6-1, with D possibly being TRBD1 (5 bases). Trimming took 3 bases from V and 3 from J, leaving 12 bases between them. CDR1 is MNHNS and CDR2 is SASEGT in the germline V gene. This CDR3 is built from 14 residues.

This clonotype was recorded a few times. In DNA form, the CDR3 reads TGTGCCAGCAACAGAAATGAAAAACTGTTTTTT. Translated: CASNRNEKLFF. The V call is TRBV28, the J call TRBJ1-4; D call uncertain. Germline V gene lookup returns CDR1 MDHEN and CDR2 SYDVKM. There are 11 residues in the CDR3. V was clipped by 7 bases and J by 5 bases, with 5 bases between them.

The rearrangement uses TRBV7-2 and TRBJ2-2; perhaps TRBD2 as D (6 bases). The CDR3 runs 16 residues. Per germline, CDR1 SGHTA and CDR2 FQGNSA. Trimming took 5 bases from V and 5 from J, leaving 18 bases between them. This chain's CDR3 is CASSPRDSIITGELFF. In nucleotides, the CDR3 is TGTGCCAGCAGCCCTCGGGACTCTATTATAACCGGGGAGCTGTTTTTT. The full variable domain, completed using reference TRBV7-2 and TRBJ2-2, is GAGVSQSPSNKVTEKGKDVELRCDPISGHTALYWYRQSLGQGLEFLIYFQGNSAPDKSGLPSDRFSAERTGGSVSTLTIQRTQQEDSAVYLCASSPRDSIITGELFFGEGSRLTVL.

V gene TRBV19 combines with J gene TRBJ2-1, with a tentative D call TRBD2 (5 bases). This CDR3 has 13 residues. Trimming left V 3 bases short and J 4 bases short, with 7 bases between. Germline CDR1 LNHDA, CDR2 SQIVND (reference sequence). Here the CDR3 DNA reads TGTGCCAGTAGTATGGCGGGTTACAATGAGCAGTTCTTC. Its translation: CASSMAGYNEQFF. Full variable domain (remainder filled in from reference TRBV19 and TRBJ2-1): DGGITQSPKYLFRKEGQNVTLSCEQNLNHDAMYWYRQDPGQGLRLIYYSQIVNDFQKGDIAEGYSVSREKKESFPLTVTSAQKNPTAFYLCASSMAGYNEQFFGPGTRLTVL.

This chain connects TRBV11-3 to TRBJ2-1; TRBD1 aligns across 11 bases. V lost 5 bases to trimming and J lost 4 bases; unmatched junction nucleotides: 4. This CDR3 is built from 15 residues. Germline-derived CDR1 and CDR2 are SGHNT and YENEEA. The CDR3 DNA is TGTGCCAGCAGCCAGGGACAGGGGGAATACAATGAGCAGTTCTTC. This codes for CASSQGQGEYNEQFF.